These 32 T cell receptor beta chains originate from one sample sequenced in a study of cytomegalovirus exposure and HLA in healthy donors. The PCR used 60 Vbeta and 13 Jbeta primers. Sequencing used immunoSEQ multiplex PCR; TCRdb keeps in-frame clones, though not all of them. Among over 65,000 clones listed, 75% were seen once. The sequencing sample was made of PBMCs. These receptors were taken from a man in his forties in good health and CMV-seronegative.

This chain's CDR3 is CASSFPQGLNTEAFF. The CDR3 DNA reads as TGTGCCAGCAGCTTCCCTCAGGGGCTGAACACTGAAGCTTTCTTT. The V and J genes are TRBV13 and TRBJ1-1; D perhaps matches TRBD1 (6 bases). CDR3 length: 15 residues. Trimming shortened V by 3 bases and J by 0 bases, and 11 bases separated the two germline ends. Per germline, CDR1 PRHDT and CDR2 FYEKMQ (reference sequence).

This clone was seen more than once but under ten times. This chain joins TRBV6-1 and TRBJ2-1, with TRBD2 matching over 9 bases. Germline V gives CDR1 MNHNS, CDR2 SASEGT. This CDR3 has 15 residues. V gave up 8 bases and J gave up 4 bases; unmatched junction bases: 9. The CDR3 loop reads CASGGAGGWYNEQFF. In DNA form, the CDR3 reads TGTGCCAGCGGCGGAGCGGGGGGTTGGTACAATGAGCAGTTCTTC.

The chain recombines TRBV11-3 with TRBJ1-2, with a tentative D call TRBD1 (6 bases). V lost 3 bases and J lost 4, with 9 bases in between. The germline gives CDR1 SGHNT, CDR2 YENEEA. This CDR3 is 13 amino acids long. CDR3 residues: CASSLDSRYGYTF. In nucleotides, the CDR3 is TGTGCCAGCAGCTTGGACAGTCGCTATGGCTACACCTTC.

The chain employs TRBV5-6 and TRBJ2-3; 7 bases fit TRBD2. The ends lost 0 bases at V and 1 base at J; junction bases unmatched: 8. This CDR3 is 17 amino acids long. CDR1 is SGHDT and CDR2 is YYEEEE in the germline V gene. The CDR3 is CASSLVGLRDGTDTQYF. The CDR3 nucleotides read TGTGCCAGCAGCTTGGTGGGACTAAGAGATGGCACAGATACGCAGTATTTT.

This chain links TRBV4-2 with TRBJ2-7; TRBD1 might be the D (6 bases). This CDR3 has 14 residues. The V and J ends lost 1 base and 2 bases respectively, with 9 bases between them. The germline CDR1 and CDR2 sequences are LGHNA and YNFKEQ. CDR3 coding DNA: TGTGCCAGCAGCCAAGGGCAGGGGACCTACGAGCAGTACTTC. Its protein is CASSQGQGTYEQYF.

The genes are TRBV5-1 and TRBJ2-7; D perhaps matches TRBD1 (5 bases). Trimming left V 4 bases short and J 5 bases short, with 22 bases between. Germline V gene sequence: CDR1 SGHRS, CDR2 YFSETQ. The CDR3 is 16 amino acids. The CDR3 region has the DNA TGCGCCAGCAGCCGTCAGGATCAGGGTGTCTCGAACGAGCAGTACTTC. Protein sequence: CASSRQDQGVSNEQYF.

The chain employs TRBV20-1 and TRBJ2-5; the D gene is possibly TRBD2 (5 bases). Between the trimmed V and J ends, which lost 5 bases and 4 bases, there was a span of 8 bases. The CDR3 extends over 11 amino acids. Germline assignment: CDR1 DFQATT and CDR2 SNEGSKA (reference sequence). The chain's CDR3 is CSAVAGETQYF. The DNA of the CDR3 is TGCAGTGCTGTTGCGGGAGAGACCCAGTACTTC.

The V gene is TRBV28, the J gene TRBJ1-2; no clear D gene. CDR3 length equals 12 residues. V was clipped by 7 bases and J by 3 bases, with 9 bases between them. CDR1 is MDHEN, CDR2 SYDVKM, per germline. The CDR3 sequence is CASTGSDYGYTF. In nucleotides, the CDR3 is TGTGCCAGCACCGGGTCCGACTATGGCTACACCTTC.

This clone was seen a single time. The J gene is TRBJ2-7, the V gene TRBV6-5; D not resolved. CDR1 and CDR2 (germline): MNHEY, SVGAGI. The CDR3 sequence is 14 residues long. V lost 0 bases and J lost 4, with 10 bases in between. The CDR3 DNA is TGTGCCAGCAGTTACTCGAAACAGCAATACGAGCAGTACTTC. This sequence encodes CASSYSKQQYEQYF.

CDR3 DNA: TGTGCCAGCAGTGCGGTAATCGACTACGAGCAGTACTTC. Amino acids: CASSAVIDYEQYF. The V and J genes are TRBV2 and TRBJ2-7; D is undetermined. V was shortened by 4 bases and J by 3 bases, with 10 bases between the two germline ends. CDR3 length equals 13 residues. Germline CDR1 and CDR2: SNHLY and FYNNEI.

Here the CDR3 reads CATSNRAVNTEAFF. CDR3 in DNA: TGTGCCACCAGCAACAGAGCGGTGAACACTGAAGCTTTCTTT. The chain recombines TRBV15 with TRBJ1-1; no clear D gene. The V end was cut by 4 bases, the J end by 0 bases, with 9 bases between. The CDR3 loop spans 14 amino acids. The germline CDR1 and CDR2 sequences are LNHNV and YYDKDF (reference sequence).

The chain recombines TRBV5-1 with TRBJ1-2, with 7 positions matching TRBD1. J lost 4 bases, V lost 4 bases, and 19 bases had no gene match. Germline assignment: CDR1 SGHRS and CDR2 YFSETQ. There are 18 residues in the CDR3. The CDR3 loop is CASSPSAGDSYGGYGYTF. Here the CDR3 DNA reads TGCGCCAGCAGCCCGAGCGCCGGGGACAGCTATGGGGGCTATGGCTACACCTTC.

The chain couples TRBV18 to TRBJ2-3; 8 bases line up with TRBD1. The CDR3 extends over 15 amino acids. The trim removed 6 bases at V and 1 base at J, leaving 6 bases unmatched. Germline CDR1 reads KGHSH; CDR2 reads LQKENI. CDR3 sequence: CASSLGTGGTDTQYF. The CDR3 coding sequence is TGTGCCAGCTCCTTAGGGACAGGAGGCACAGATACGCAGTATTTT. The whole variable domain, filled in from reference TRBV18 and TRBJ2-3, reads NAGVMQNPRHLVRRRGQEARLRCSPMKGHSHVYWYRQLPEEGLKFMVYLQKENIIDESGMPKERFSAEFPKEGPSILRIQQVVRGDSAAYFCASSLGTGGTDTQYFGPGTRLTVL.

V usage is TRBV5-1 and J usage is TRBJ2-1; D is uncertain. Trimming pared 0 bases from V and 7 bases from J, leaving 8 bases between. This CDR3 contains 13 residues. Germline loops: CDR1 SGHRS, CDR2 YFSETQ. Here the CDR3 reads CASSLVQWNEQFF. The CDR3 bases are TGCGCCAGCAGCTTGGTGCAGTGGAATGAGCAGTTCTTC.

This clone was seen once. This chain uses TRBV2 with TRBJ2-7; possibly TRBD1 for D (6 bases). The CDR3 sequence is 14 residues long. The germline V gene encodes CDR1 SNHLY and CDR2 FYNNEI. Trimming cost V 7 bases and J 6 bases, with 19 bases left between them. The CDR3 sequence: CASKRTGIHPEQYF. In DNA, the CDR3 is TGTGCCAGCAAAAGAACAGGGATTCATCCCGAGCAGTACTTC.

The V call is TRBV19, the J call TRBJ1-1; 7 nucleotides align to TRBD1. CDR3 length equals 13 residues. Germline assignment: CDR1 LNHDA and CDR2 SQIVND (reference sequence). Unmatched junction bases numbered 6, after V lost 5 bases and J lost 6 bases. Written as DNA, the CDR3 is TGTGCCAGTAGTCTTGACAGGGTGGCTGAAGCTTTCTTT. As protein: CASSLDRVAEAFF.

This chain uses TRBV7-9 with TRBJ2-1, with 9 bases aligning to TRBD1. Germline V CDR1 and CDR2: SEHNR, FQNEAQ (reference sequence). There are 16 residues in the CDR3. V gave up 5 bases and J gave up 3 bases; unmatched junction bases: 8. The CDR3: CASSLRDREIYNEQFF. CDR3 bases: TGTGCCAGCAGCCTCCGGGACAGGGAAATCTACAATGAGCAGTTCTTC.

J is TRBJ2-7 and V is TRBV29-1; a weak D match, TRBD1 (5 bases). Germline-derived CDR1 and CDR2 are SQVTM and ANQGSEA. Trimming stripped 6 bases from V and 0 bases from J, with 12 bases between. The length of the CDR3 is 13 residues. The CDR3 DNA sequence: TGCAGCGTGGGGCTGGATATCTCCTACGAGCAGTACTTC. Amino acids: CSVGLDISYEQYF.

The chain has TRBV19 and TRBJ1-1; 8 bases fit TRBD1. The CDR3 has 13 residues. Germline V CDR1 and CDR2: LNHDA, SQIVND (reference sequence). The junction had 7 bases not matched to a gene; V was cut back by 7 bases and J by 6 bases. CDR3 nucleotide sequence: TGTGCCAGTACCGACAGGGGAGTTGCTGAAGCTTTCTTT. Translating gives CASTDRGVAEAFF. Together with reference TRBV19 and TRBJ1-1, the CDR3 gives the full variable domain: DGGITQSPKYLFRKEGQNVTLSCEQNLNHDAMYWYRQDPGQGLRLIYYSQIVNDFQKGDIAEGYSVSREKKESFPLTVTSAQKNPTAFYLCASTDRGVAEAFFGQGTRLTVV.

The V call is TRBV30, the J call TRBJ1-2; 7 nucleotides match TRBD1. Per germline, CDR1 GTSNPN and CDR2 SVGIG (reference sequence). With 2 bases clipped from V and 8 bases from J, the junction kept 14 bases outside the gene matches. This CDR3 has 15 amino acids. In DNA form, the CDR3 reads TGTGCCTGGAGTTACACAGGGGAACTAGCGGGAGGCTACACCTTC. Amino acids: CAWSYTGELAGGYTF.

The rearrangement links TRBV6-4 to TRBJ2-1; 12 bases line up with TRBD2. There are 14 residues in the CDR3. Losses at the gene ends were 6 bases for V and 6 bases for J; bases not matched to a gene: 3. Germline V lookup: CDR1 MRHNA, CDR2 SNTAGT. The CDR3 region has the DNA TGTGCCAGCAGCAGACTAGCGGGAGTCAATGAGCAGTTCTTC. Residues: CASSRLAGVNEQFF.

This rearrangement joins TRBV7-3 to TRBJ1-1; TRBD1 might be the D (6 bases). Between the trimmed V and J ends, which lost 5 bases and 7 bases, there was a span of 14 bases. Germline V gene data show CDR1 as SGHTA and CDR2 as FQGTGA. This CDR3 comprises 13 residues. CDR3 residues: CASSPNRDLEAFF. DNA of the CDR3: TGTGCCAGCAGCCCAAACAGGGATCTTGAAGCTTTCTTT. Combining the CDR3 with reference TRBV7-3 and TRBJ1-1 gives the whole variable domain GAGVSQTPSNKVTEKGKYVELRCDPISGHTALYWYRQSLGQGPEFLIYFQGTGAADDSGLPNDRFFAVRPEGSVSTLKIQRTERGDSAVYLCASSPNRDLEAFFGQGTRLTVV.

This rearrangement joins TRBV30 to TRBJ2-1; D gene uncertain. V dropped 0 bases and J dropped 7 bases, with 7 bases sitting between them. CDR3 size: 12 residues. Germline CDR1 GTSNPN, CDR2 SVGIG (reference sequence). The DNA for the CDR3 is TGTGCCTGGAGTGTTGAGTGGAATGAGCAGTTCTTC. It translates to CAWSVEWNEQFF.

This clone was seen just once. This chain uses TRBV5-4 with TRBJ1-6; TRBD1 matches 11 bases. Germline CDR1 is SGHNT and CDR2 is YYREEE (reference sequence). This CDR3 has 17 residues. The J segment lost 9 bases and the V segment lost 0 bases, leaving 8 bases of the junction unmatched. CDR3 in amino acids: CASSLVLGGTGGSPLHF. The CDR3 DNA is TGTGCCAGCAGCTTGGTCCTAGGAGGGACAGGGGGTTCACCCCTCCACTTT. Using reference TRBV5-4 and TRBJ1-6 for the parts outside the CDR3, the full variable domain is ETGVTQSPTHLIKTRGQQVTLRCSSQSGHNTVSWYQQALGQGPQFIFQYYREEENGRGNFPPRFSGLQFPNYSSELNVNALELDDSALYLCASSLVLGGTGGSPLHFGNGTRLTVT.

V gene TRBV5-1 combines with J gene TRBJ2-7; TRBD1 is a possible D gene (6 bases). The CDR3 totals 13 residues. Trimming pared 3 bases from V and 5 bases from J, leaving 12 bases between. The germline gives CDR1 SGHRS, CDR2 YFSETQ. CDR3 residues: CASSSSWDNEQYF. CDR3 in DNA: TGCGCCAGCAGCTCCTCTTGGGACAACGAGCAGTACTTC. The entire variable domain, with the rest obtained from reference TRBV5-1 and TRBJ2-7, is as follows: KAGVTQTPRYLIKTRGQQVTLSCSPISGHRSVSWYQQTPGQGLQFLFEYFSETQRNKGNFPGRFSGRQFSNSRSEMNVSTLELGDSALYLCASSSSWDNEQYFGPGTRLTVT.

This chain joins TRBV5-4 and TRBJ1-4; D might be TRBD1 (5 bases). This CDR3 is 15 amino acids long. Germline CDR1 reads SGHNT; CDR2 reads YYREEE (reference sequence). Trimming cost V 5 bases and J 3 bases, with 14 bases left between them. As DNA, the CDR3 is TGTGCCAGCAGTTTTCAAGGGGTCGCTAATGAAAAACTGTTTTTT. Translation: CASSFQGVANEKLFF.

This clone was counted a few times. The chain uses TRBV7-9 and TRBJ1-1; D is possibly TRBD1 (5 bases). V was shortened by 1 base and J by 8 bases, with 14 bases between the two germline ends. The CDR3 sequence is 14 residues long. The V gene's germline CDR1 is SEHNR and CDR2 FQNEAQ (reference sequence). The CDR3: CASSLGQTQGEAFF. In DNA, the CDR3 is TGTGCCAGCAGCTTAGGGCAAACCCAGGGAGAAGCTTTCTTT.

This sequence joins TRBV7-9 and TRBJ2-7; the D gene is possibly TRBD2 (5 bases). Between the trimmed V and J ends, which lost 3 bases and 0 bases, there was a span of 15 bases. Per the germline V gene, CDR1 is SEHNR and CDR2 is FQNEAQ (reference sequence). The CDR3 is 16 amino acids. CDR3 loop: CASSFFLLGSSYEQYF. The CDR3 region has the DNA TGTGCCAGCAGCTTCTTTCTTCTGGGGAGCTCCTACGAGCAGTACTTC.

The chain carries TRBV7-4 and TRBJ2-3; 7 bases are shared with TRBD2. CDR1 SGHVT and CDR2 SQSDAQ come from the germline V gene. This CDR3 contains 16 residues. After removal of 1 base from V and 1 base from J, the junction contained 5 bases not matched to a gene. CDR3 sequence: CASSLEASGGTDTQYF. CDR3 in DNA: TGTGCCAGCAGCTTAGAGGCTAGCGGAGGCACAGATACGCAGTATTTT.

This chain connects TRBV28 to TRBJ1-2, with TRBD1 matching 7 bases. The V gene end was trimmed by 9 bases and the J gene end by 2 bases; junction bases not matched to a gene: 9. CDR1 and CDR2 (germline): MDHEN, SYDVKM. The CDR3 length is 14 residues. In DNA form, the CDR3 reads TGTGCCAGTCTACAAGGACAGGCCAACTATGGCTACACCTTC. Its protein is CASLQGQANYGYTF.

Note on this clone: The sample contains more than one DNA sequence encoding this CDR3. The gene calls are TRBV28 and TRBJ1-3; D might be TRBD1 (5 bases). The V gene's germline CDR1 is MDHEN and CDR2 SYDVKM. V was shortened by 3 bases and J by 2 bases, with 11 bases between the two germline ends. The CDR3 length is 15 residues. Here the CDR3 DNA reads TGTGCCAGCAGTTTGCCCAGGGAAACTGGAAACACCATATATTTT. Residues: CASSLPRETGNTIYF.

V is TRBV29-1 and J is TRBJ1-2, with D perhaps TRBD1 (6 bases). Trimming took 6 bases from V and 3 from J, leaving 14 bases between them. The CDR3 contains 13 residues. Germline V lookup: CDR1 SQVTM, CDR2 ANQGSEA. This CDR3 is CSVPLQGDYGYTF. The CDR3, as DNA: TGCAGCGTCCCCCTACAGGGAGACTATGGCTACACCTTC.